The 13 T cell receptor beta chains reported below all come from one sample, sequenced in a study of blood T cell repertoires in COVID-19. Repertoires were generated with immunoSEQ multiplex PCR, while TCRdb's copy carries only in-frame clones and drops some. The table includes 90,000 to 120,000 clones, roughly 90% detected once. The sequenced material came from peripheral blood. The source is a man between 40 and 49 years old with active or convalescent COVID-19.

The chain employs TRBV28 and TRBJ1-3; D remains unclear. V dropped 8 bases and J dropped 0 bases, with 11 bases sitting between them. The CDR3 has 14 amino acids. Germline CDR1 is MDHEN and CDR2 is SYDVKM. CDR3 in amino acids: CASGRAYSGNTIYF. The CDR3, as DNA: TGTGCCAGCGGGCGGGCTTACTCTGGAAACACCATATATTTT.

The chain combines TRBV9 with TRBJ2-4; 9 bases match TRBD2. CDR1 is SGDLS and CDR2 is YYNGEE in the germline V gene. The CDR3 loop spans 21 amino acids. V shed 3 bases and J 1 base; nucleotides not matched to a gene: 20. The CDR3 bases are TGTGCCAGCAGCGCCGCCCCGATGACTAGCGGAACCCTTTCTGCCAAAAACATTCAGTACTTC. Translated, it gives CASSAAPMTSGTLSAKNIQYF.

This clone was picked up a small number of times. The gene calls are TRBV28 and TRBJ2-1; 8 bases are shared with TRBD2. This CDR3 has 14 residues. Trimming cost V 6 bases and J 4 bases; bases outside gene matches: 5. Germline CDR1 and CDR2: MDHEN and SYDVKM. CDR3 protein: CASSPGLVYNEQFF. The CDR3 nucleotides read TGTGCCAGCAGCCCGGGACTAGTATACAATGAGCAGTTCTTC.

The V call is TRBV7-2, the J call TRBJ1-2; 8 nucleotides match TRBD1. With V trimmed by 5 bases and J by 8 bases, 13 bases remained unmatched. Germline lookup yields CDR1 SGHTA and CDR2 FQGNSA. This CDR3 spans 15 amino acids. CDR3 DNA: TGTGCCAGCAGCACCGGGACAGGACCCCTTTTCGGCTACACCTTC. Its translation: CASSTGTGPLFGYTF. The whole variable domain, remainder taken from reference TRBV7-2 and TRBJ1-2, is GAGVSQSPSNKVTEKGKDVELRCDPISGHTALYWYRQSLGQGLEFLIYFQGNSAPDKSGLPSDRFSAERTGGSVSTLTIQRTQQEDSAVYLCASSTGTGPLFGYTFGSGTRLTVV.

This sequence joins TRBV7-9 and TRBJ2-1, with TRBD2 identical over 8 bases. V lost 5 bases, J lost 3 bases, and 9 bases stayed unmatched. Germline V gives CDR1 SEHNR, CDR2 FQNEAQ (reference sequence). CDR3 length: 16 residues. Here the CDR3 reads CASSPSSGLSYNEQFF. The CDR3 DNA sequence: TGTGCCAGCAGCCCATCTAGCGGGTTAAGCTACAATGAGCAGTTCTTC.

This chain connects TRBV5-1 to TRBJ1-2; TRBD1 agrees at 10 bases. Germline-derived CDR1 and CDR2 are SGHRS and YFSETQ. This CDR3 is built from 14 residues. With V trimmed by 4 bases and J by 2 bases, 2 bases remained unmatched. The CDR3 sequence: CASSQGQGNYGYTF. The CDR3 DNA reads as TGCGCCAGCAGCCAGGGACAGGGGAACTATGGCTACACCTTC.

The rearrangement uses TRBV6-2 or TRBV6-3 and TRBJ2-4, with a possible D match to TRBD2 (5 bases). The V gene lost 0 bases and the J gene lost 0 bases, with 9 bases spanning the gap. Germline CDR1 MNHEY, CDR2 SVGEGT. The CDR3 covers 16 residues. The CDR3 protein is CASSYSSGLAKNIQYF. Here the CDR3 DNA reads TGTGCCAGCAGTTACTCGAGCGGCCTAGCCAAAAACATTCAGTACTTC.

The rearrangement uses TRBV11-1 and TRBJ2-1; possibly TRBD1 for D (5 bases). CDR1 is SGHAT, CDR2 FQDESV, per germline (reference sequence). V lost 5 bases to trimming and J lost 10 bases, with 12 bases between them. CDR3 length: 12 amino acids. CDR3 DNA sequence: TGTGCCAGCAGCCGCAGACAGACCGAGCAGTTCTTC. It codes for CASSRRQTEQFF.

CDR3 amino acids: CASSLDYSRGTGGRRGYTF. As DNA, the CDR3 is TGTGCCAGCAGCTTGGATTACTCCCGCGGGACAGGGGGGCGGCGGGGCTACACCTTC. The chain links TRBV5-4 to TRBJ1-2; 11 bases map to TRBD1. V gave up 0 bases and J gave up 8 bases; unmatched junction bases: 18. The CDR3 is 19 residues long. The V gene's germline CDR1 is SGHNT and CDR2 YYREEE (reference sequence).

The chain links TRBV27 to TRBJ2-1, with D possibly being TRBD1 (6 bases). Germline-derived CDR1 and CDR2 are MNHEY and SMNVEV (reference sequence). The CDR3 is 14 amino acids. Trimming took off 5 bases at V and 7 bases at J, with 15 bases between the two ends. This CDR3 is CASSKGRGWNEQFF. CDR3 in DNA: TGTGCCAGCAGTAAGGGCAGGGGTTGGAATGAGCAGTTCTTC.

The chain recombines TRBV2 with TRBJ1-4; TRBD1 matches 7 bases. Losses at the gene ends were 3 bases for V and 4 bases for J; bases not matched to a gene: 5. Germline loops: CDR1 SNHLY, CDR2 FYNNEI. CDR3 length: 15 amino acids. CDR3 residues: CASSDEGGHNEKLFF. The CDR3 nucleotides read TGTGCCAGCAGTGATGAAGGGGGCCATAATGAAAAACTGTTTTTT. The full variable domain, completed using reference TRBV2 and TRBJ1-4, is EPEVTQTPSHQVTQMGQEVILRCVPISNHLYFYWYRQILGQKVEFLVSFYNNEISEKSEIFDDQFSVERPDGSNFTLKIRSTKLEDSAMYFCASSDEGGHNEKLFFGSGTQLSVL.

The rearrangement links TRBV15 to TRBJ1-1; D gene unclear. V lost 5 bases and J 0 bases, leaving 16 bases between the germline ends. This CDR3 has 16 residues. Germline lookup yields CDR1 LNHNV and CDR2 YYDKDF (reference sequence). CDR3 sequence reads: CATSDNRGTMNTEAFF. The CDR3 coding sequence is TGTGCCACCAGCGATAATAGAGGTACTATGAACACTGAAGCTTTCTTT.

The rearrangement joins TRBV4-1 to TRBJ2-4, with 9 bases fitting TRBD2. The V gene end was trimmed by 0 bases and the J gene end by 4 bases; junction bases not matched to a gene: 13. This CDR3 has 19 residues. The germline V gene encodes CDR1 MGHRA and CDR2 YSYEKL. The CDR3 DNA follows: TGCGCCAGCAGCCAAGATACCTGGGGGACCCTAGCGGGAAAAAACATTCAGTACTTC. This sequence encodes CASSQDTWGTLAGKNIQYF.